The rows below give T cell receptor beta chains drawn from one sample of a study of sequential checkpoint blockade in melanoma. Profiling relied on immunoSEQ multiplex PCR, and the TCRdb table lists in-frame clones only, not all of them. Here the sample spans fewer than 35,000 clones, 75% to 90% being singletons. The sample here was CD8+ T cells sorted from blood (inferred from file names), taken from a patient given nivolumab and ipilimumab in sequence. The origin of the receptors is a human donor with melanoma. CDR3s include the opening cysteine and the closing phenylalanine or tryptophan. A D gene is named only where the DNA matches it firmly.

V gene: TRBV2; CDR3 length: 17; D gene: TRBD2; J gene: TRBJ2-2; CDR3 protein: CASEQGTSGSNTGELFF; CDR3 DNA: TGTGCCAGCGAGCAGGGGACTAGCGGCTCGAACACCGGGGAGCTGTTTTTT
V gene: TRBV7-9; CDR3 length: 14; D gene: .; J gene: TRBJ1-1; CDR3 protein: CASYFSSRTDSNHF; CDR3 DNA: TGTGCCAGCTACTTTAGTAGCAGGACAGACTCCAATCATTTT
V gene: TRBV4-1; CDR3 length: 15; D gene: TRBD2; J gene: TRBJ2-1; CDR3 protein: CASSFRGGRDNEQFF; CDR3 DNA: TGCGCCAGCAGCTTCCGTGGCGGGAGAGACAATGAGCAGTTCTTC
V gene: TRBV28; CDR3 length: 13; D gene: TRBD2; J gene: TRBJ2-5; CDR3 protein: CASGLAGQETQYF; CDR3 DNA: TGTGCCAGCGGACTAGCGGGACAAGAGACCCAGTACTTC
V gene: TRBV7-9; CDR3 length: 16; D gene: TRBD1; J gene: TRBJ2-3; CDR3 protein: CASSSRTGQLTDTQYF; CDR3 DNA: TGTGCCAGCAGCTCAAGGACGGGACAGCTCACAGATACGCAGTATTTT
V gene: TRBV19; CDR3 length: 13; D gene: .; J gene: TRBJ2-7; CDR3 protein: CASSIAGAHEQYF; CDR3 DNA: TGTGCCAGTAGTATTGCAGGGGCCCACGAGCAGTACTTC
V gene: TRBV2; CDR3 length: 15; D gene: TRBD2; J gene: TRBJ2-5; CDR3 protein: CASRGLAGGQETQYF; CDR3 DNA: TGTGCCAGCAGAGGACTAGCGGGAGGGCAAGAGACCCAGTACTTC
V gene: TRBV7-2; CDR3 length: 14; D gene: .; J gene: TRBJ2-7; CDR3 protein: CASSLAISGSEQYF; CDR3 DNA: TGTGCCAGCAGCTTAGCAATATCGGGTTCCGAGCAGTACTTC
V gene: TRBV4-1; CDR3 length: 17; D gene: .; J gene: TRBJ2-7; CDR3 protein: CASSQDWEQGSLYEQYF; CDR3 DNA: TGCGCCAGCAGCCAAGACTGGGAACAGGGAAGCCTCTACGAGCAGTACTTC
V gene: TRBV4-3; CDR3 length: 17; D gene: .; J gene: TRBJ2-7; CDR3 protein: CASSQDRNVGRSYEQYF; CDR3 DNA: TGCGCCAGCAGCCAAGATCGAAATGTCGGCAGGTCCTACGAGCAGTACTTC
V gene: TRBV18; CDR3 length: 15; D gene: .; J gene: TRBJ2-1; CDR3 protein: CASSPYQGRYNEQFF; CDR3 DNA: TGTGCCAGCTCACCATATCAGGGGAGATACAATGAGCAGTTCTTC
V gene: TRBV7-2; CDR3 length: 16; D gene: TRBD1; J gene: TRBJ2-1; CDR3 protein: CASSRSPGQGGDEQFF; CDR3 DNA: TGTGCCAGCAGCAGGTCTCCGGGACAGGGAGGGGATGAGCAGTTCTTC
V gene: TRBV27; CDR3 length: 15; D gene: TRBD1; J gene: TRBJ1-6; CDR3 protein: CASSFGTGFNSPLHF; CDR3 DNA: TGTGCCAGCAGTTTTGGGACAGGATTTAATTCACCCCTCCACTTT
V gene: TRBV11-2; CDR3 length: 12; D gene: .; J gene: TRBJ2-5; CDR3 protein: CASSLLRETQYF; CDR3 DNA: TGTGCCAGCAGCCTCCTCCGAGAGACCCAGTACTTC
V gene: TRBV2; CDR3 length: 20; D gene: TRBD1; J gene: TRBJ1-2; CDR3 protein: CASSEDGVGPGQGPNYGYTF; CDR3 DNA: TGTGCCAGCAGTGAAGATGGGGTTGGGCCGGGACAGGGCCCTAACTATGGCTACACCTTC
V gene: TRBV6-1; CDR3 length: 16; D gene: .; J gene: TRBJ1-5; CDR3 protein: CASSEVGGYSNQPQHF; CDR3 DNA: TGTGCCAGCAGTGAAGTAGGGGGTTATAGCAATCAGCCCCAGCATTTT
V gene: TRBV6-5; CDR3 length: 15; D gene: .; J gene: TRBJ1-2; CDR3 protein: CATHLRENLGYGYTF; CDR3 DNA: TGTGCCACTCATTTGAGGGAAAATCTTGGCTATGGCTACACCTTC
V gene: TRBV19; CDR3 length: 15; D gene: .; J gene: TRBJ2-2; CDR3 protein: CASSWTGSGPGELFF; CDR3 DNA: TGTGCCAGTAGTTGGACGGGGTCCGGTCCTGGGGAGCTGTTTTTT
V gene: TRBV28; CDR3 length: 14; D gene: .; J gene: TRBJ2-7; CDR3 protein: CASSLAGGSYEQYF; CDR3 DNA: TGTGCCAGCAGTTTAGCCGGGGGCTCCTACGAGCAGTACTTC
V gene: TRBV10-2; CDR3 length: 14; D gene: TRBD2; J gene: TRBJ2-1; CDR3 protein: CASGTSGSYNEQFF; CDR3 DNA: TGCGCCAGTGGGACTAGCGGGAGTTACAATGAGCAGTTCTTC
V gene: TRBV6-5; CDR3 length: 14; D gene: TRBD2; J gene: TRBJ2-5; CDR3 protein: CASTLMGGDETQYF; CDR3 DNA: TGTGCCAGCACCCTAATGGGGGGGGACGAGACCCAGTACTTC
V gene: TRBV2; CDR3 length: 17; D gene: TRBD2; J gene: TRBJ2-1; CDR3 protein: CASSHWVTSGSSDEQFF; CDR3 DNA: TGTGCCAGCAGCCACTGGGTGACTAGCGGGAGTAGCGATGAGCAGTTCTTC
V gene: TRBV2; CDR3 length: 16; D gene: .; J gene: TRBJ2-1; CDR3 protein: CASSEAPGQPNNEQFF; CDR3 DNA: TGTGCCAGCAGTGAAGCGCCAGGACAACCTAACAATGAGCAGTTCTTC
V gene: TRBV2; CDR3 length: 13; D gene: .; J gene: TRBJ2-3; CDR3 protein: CASRSRSTDTQYF; CDR3 DNA: TGTGCCAGCCGTAGTCGTAGCACAGATACGCAGTATTTT
V gene: TRBV7-9; CDR3 length: 15; D gene: .; J gene: TRBJ2-1; CDR3 protein: CASSLVRPGGNEQFF; CDR3 DNA: TGTGCCAGCAGCTTAGTTCGCCCCGGCGGCAATGAGCAGTTCTTC
V gene: TRBV4-3; CDR3 length: 16; D gene: .; J gene: TRBJ1-2; CDR3 protein: CASSRGHSRPYYGYTF; CDR3 DNA: TGCGCCAGCAGCCGCGGACACTCTAGGCCCTACTATGGCTACACCTTC
V gene: TRBV7-9; CDR3 length: 15; D gene: .; J gene: TRBJ2-7; CDR3 protein: CASTSLPSRVYEQYF; CDR3 DNA: TGTGCCAGCACCAGTTTACCATCCCGGGTCTACGAGCAGTACTTC
V gene: TRBV29-1; CDR3 length: 14; D gene: TRBD2; J gene: TRBJ2-7; CDR3 protein: CSVASLAGVYEQYF; CDR3 DNA: TGCAGCGTTGCCTCACTAGCGGGAGTTTACGAGCAGTACTTC
V gene: TRBV28; CDR3 length: 14; D gene: .; J gene: TRBJ2-7; CDR3 protein: CASSTTGFGYEQYF; CDR3 DNA: TGTGCCAGCAGCACTACAGGGTTTGGCTACGAGCAGTACTTC
V gene: TRBV6-5; CDR3 length: 11; D gene: .; J gene: TRBJ2-2; CDR3 protein: CASSSTGELFF; CDR3 DNA: TGTGCCAGCAGTTCGACCGGGGAGCTGTTTTTT
V gene: TRBV7-8; CDR3 length: 15; D gene: TRBD2; J gene: TRBJ2-7; CDR3 protein: CASSLRISGSYEQYF; CDR3 DNA: TGTGCCAGCAGCCTCCGCATTAGCGGGAGCTACGAGCAGTACTTC
V gene: TRBV5-6; CDR3 length: 15; D gene: .; J gene: TRBJ2-7; CDR3 protein: CASSLAAGFTYEQYF; CDR3 DNA: TGTGCCAGCAGCTTGGCGGCAGGGTTTACCTACGAGCAGTACTTC
V gene: TRBV27; CDR3 length: 15; D gene: .; J gene: TRBJ1-6; CDR3 protein: CASTLTGTSGSPLHF; CDR3 DNA: TGTGCCAGCACCCTAACAGGGACATCGGGCTCACCCCTCCACTTT
V gene: TRBV9; CDR3 length: 14; D gene: .; J gene: TRBJ1-6; CDR3 protein: CASSVDEGLSPLHF; CDR3 DNA: TGTGCCAGCAGCGTAGATGAGGGATTGTCACCCCTCCACTTT
V gene: TRBV6-5; CDR3 length: 15; D gene: .; J gene: TRBJ2-7; CDR3 protein: CASSYSWQGTYEQYF; CDR3 DNA: TGTGCCAGCAGTTACTCATGGCAGGGGACCTACGAGCAGTACTTC
V gene: TRBV11-2; CDR3 length: 15; D gene: TRBD2; J gene: TRBJ2-7; CDR3 protein: CASRGLAGGTHEQYF; CDR3 DNA: TGTGCCAGCCGGGGACTAGCGGGAGGTACCCACGAGCAGTACTTC
V gene: TRBV9; CDR3 length: 11; D gene: .; J gene: TRBJ2-1; CDR3 protein: CASSTRNEQFF; CDR3 DNA: TGTGCCAGCAGCACGAGGAATGAGCAGTTCTTC
V gene: TRBV5-6; CDR3 length: 17; D gene: .; J gene: TRBJ1-5; CDR3 protein: CASSFGFGDNSNQPQHF; CDR3 DNA: TGTGCCAGCAGCTTCGGGTTTGGGGACAACTCTAATCAGCCCCAGCATTTT
V gene: TRBV5-6; CDR3 length: 16; D gene: .; J gene: TRBJ2-2; CDR3 protein: CASSLAIGGNTGELFF; CDR3 DNA: TGTGCCAGCAGCTTGGCCATAGGGGGGAACACCGGGGAGCTGTTTTTT
V gene: TRBV27; CDR3 length: 14; D gene: TRBD2; J gene: TRBJ2-7; CDR3 protein: CASSPGTSGYEQYF; CDR3 DNA: TGTGCCAGCAGTCCGGGGACTAGTGGCTACGAGCAGTACTTC
V gene: TRBV28; CDR3 length: 14; D gene: .; J gene: TRBJ2-7; CDR3 protein: CASRWSGGTYEQYF; CDR3 DNA: TGTGCCAGCAGATGGAGTGGCGGTACCTACGAGCAGTACTTC
V gene: TRBV19; CDR3 length: 15; D gene: TRBD2; J gene: TRBJ2-7; CDR3 protein: CASSIGAREGYEQYF; CDR3 DNA: TGTGCCAGTAGTATAGGGGCGCGGGAGGGGTACGAGCAGTACTTC
V gene: TRBV2; CDR3 length: 14; D gene: TRBD1; J gene: TRBJ1-6; CDR3 protein: CASSETGLITPLHF; CDR3 DNA: TGTGCCAGCAGTGAGACAGGGCTGATAACACCCCTCCACTTT
V gene: TRBV5-4; CDR3 length: 15; D gene: TRBD1; J gene: TRBJ2-7; CDR3 protein: CASNRRDRSSYEQYF; CDR3 DNA: TGTGCCAGCAACCGCCGGGACAGGAGCTCCTACGAGCAGTACTTC
V gene: TRBV25-1; CDR3 length: 13; D gene: TRBD2; J gene: TRBJ2-5; CDR3 protein: CASSGGGRETQYF; CDR3 DNA: TGTGCCAGCAGTGGGGGAGGGCGGGAGACCCAGTACTTC
V gene: TRBV6-5; CDR3 length: 14; D gene: TRBD1; J gene: TRBJ1-5; CDR3 protein: CASSHGTAGRPQHF; CDR3 DNA: TGTGCCAGCAGCCACGGGACAGCCGGCCGGCCCCAGCATTTT